The present T cell receptor beta chain was sequenced within a study of Ad26.COV2.S vaccination and SARS-CoV-2 variants. Background on the study: Among those in the COV1001 Ad26.COV2.S trial arm was the donor.

The CDR3 contains 18 residues. The germline V gene encodes CDR1 SGHRS and CDR2 YFSETQ. V dropped 0 bases and J dropped 0 bases, with 13 bases sitting between them. The protocol was immunoSEQ multiplex PCR, while the TCRdb copy is restricted to in-frame clones and leaves out a portion. The repertoire has about 480,000 clones, 87% of them found once; the top ten carry more than 10%. This clone was seen only a few times. Its antigen is still unknown. Overall study results and limits: Reportedly, spike-specific CD8+ and CD4+ T cell responses achieved substantial breadth once vaccination had taken place.

The treatment was: 19 received Ad26.COV2.S at low or high dose, single or two shots; roughly five received placebo; per-sample allocation not given. Collection of the samples took place on day 63 after the first injection of vaccine or placebo. Whoever gave the sample was an adult aged 18-55 years in Boston. This sequence originates from a person between 18 and 65 years old who received the Ad26.COV2.S COVID-19 vaccine or a placebo. The chain recombines TRBV5-1 with TRBJ1-6; D might be TRBD1 (5 bases). The sequencing here drew on peripheral blood, taken in a trial of Ad26.COV2.S vaccine versus placebo. CDR3 amino acids: CASSLEGTESSYNSPLHF. As DNA, the CDR3 is TGCGCCAGCAGCTTGGAAGGGACGGAGAGCTCCTATAATTCACCCCTCCACTTT.